A selection of T cell receptor beta chains follows, all from one sample in a study of T cells after yellow fever vaccination. TCRdb itself ran the 5' RACE reads through MiXCR, one entry per CDR3 protein. The repertoire holds around 88,000 distinct CDR3 sequences, with about 14% as singletons. Sequenced here: CD8+ T cells not binding an NS4B(214-222) dextramer, sorted from PBMCs, sampled roughly 20 days after the first yellow fever vaccination. The receptor set was obtained from a man younger than 35 who received the YFV17D yellow fever vaccine. Each CDR3 is given with its conserved first and last residue. A D gene is named only where the DNA matches it firmly. Expanded clones are given a class, and other clones once, few, many or no size at all.

clone size: NA
V gene: TRBV10-2
D gene: NA
J gene: TRBJ1-5
CDR3 protein: CASSELGAGVSNQPQHF
CDR3 DNA: TGCGCCAGCAGTGAGTTAGGAGCGGGGGTTAGCAATCAGCCCCAGCATTTT

clone size: few
V gene: TRBV29-1
D gene: NA
J gene: TRBJ1-2
CDR3 protein: CSVETGLARYGYTF
CDR3 DNA: TGCAGCGTTGAGACGGGTTTGGCCCGCTATGGCTACACCTTC

clone size: few
V gene: TRBV15
D gene: NA
J gene: TRBJ1-4
CDR3 protein: CATSRTDTTNEKLFF
CDR3 DNA: TGTGCCACCAGCAGGACGGACACAACTAATGAAAAACTGTTTTTT

clone size: NA
V gene: TRBV5-1
D gene: NA
J gene: TRBJ2-7
CDR3 protein: CASSLVDLREQYF
CDR3 DNA: TGCGCCAGCAGCTTGGTTGATCTGAGGGAGCAGTACTTC

clone size: few
V gene: TRBV5-6
D gene: NA
J gene: TRBJ2-2
CDR3 protein: CASSLVQGSDNAGELFF
CDR3 DNA: TGTGCCAGCAGCTTGGTCCAGGGAAGTGATAATGCCGGGGAGCTGTTTTTT

clone size: NA
V gene: TRBV19
D gene: TRBD1
J gene: TRBJ2-5
CDR3 protein: CASGGQGAAETQYF
CDR3 DNA: TGTGCCAGTGGGGGTCAGGGGGCTGCGGAGACCCAGTACTTC

clone size: few
V gene: TRBV28
D gene: TRBD2
J gene: TRBJ2-3
CDR3 protein: CASSWTSGAASTDTQYF
CDR3 DNA: TGTGCCAGCAGTTGGACTAGCGGGGCCGCTAGCACAGATACGCAGTATTTT

clone size: few
V gene: TRBV7-6
D gene: NA
J gene: TRBJ2-5
CDR3 protein: CASSLVGWQSQETQYF
CDR3 DNA: TGTGCCAGCAGCTTAGTAGGGTGGCAGAGCCAAGAGACCCAGTACTTC

clone size: NA
V gene: TRBV4-1
D gene: TRBD1
J gene: TRBJ1-6
CDR3 protein: CASSLLDRGRGSPLHF
CDR3 DNA: TGCGCCAGCAGCCTACTAGACAGGGGGCGCGGTTCACCCCTCCACTTT

clone size: NA
V gene: TRBV27
D gene: NA
J gene: TRBJ2-7
CDR3 protein: CASSSSWGWEQYF
CDR3 DNA: TGTGCCAGCAGTTCGTCCTGGGGATGGGAGCAGTACTTC

clone size: NA
V gene: TRBV5-5
D gene: NA
J gene: TRBJ2-1
CDR3 protein: CASSLSRRGASYNEQFF
CDR3 DNA: TGTGCCAGCAGCTTGTCCCGTCGGGGGGCCTCCTACAATGAGCAGTTCTTC

clone size: NA
V gene: TRBV6-1
D gene: NA
J gene: TRBJ2-1
CDR3 protein: CASSPTGPRNEQFF
CDR3 DNA: TGTGCCAGCAGTCCCACGGGCCCGCGGAATGAGCAGTTCTTC

clone size: few
V gene: TRBV6-2/TRBV6-3
D gene: TRBD1
J gene: TRBJ2-7
CDR3 protein: CASSYGQGFYEQYF
CDR3 DNA: TGTGCCAGCAGTTACGGACAGGGGTTCTACGAGCAGTACTTC

clone size: NA
V gene: TRBV7-6
D gene: TRBD2
J gene: TRBJ2-1
CDR3 protein: CASSLSGASLFDEQFF
CDR3 DNA: TGTGCCAGCAGCTTAAGCGGGGCCTCCCTTTTCGATGAGCAGTTCTTC

clone size: few
V gene: TRBV6-1
D gene: NA
J gene: TRBJ2-1
CDR3 protein: CASSDYRDNEQFF
CDR3 DNA: TGTGCCAGCAGTGACTACAGGGACAATGAGCAGTTCTTC